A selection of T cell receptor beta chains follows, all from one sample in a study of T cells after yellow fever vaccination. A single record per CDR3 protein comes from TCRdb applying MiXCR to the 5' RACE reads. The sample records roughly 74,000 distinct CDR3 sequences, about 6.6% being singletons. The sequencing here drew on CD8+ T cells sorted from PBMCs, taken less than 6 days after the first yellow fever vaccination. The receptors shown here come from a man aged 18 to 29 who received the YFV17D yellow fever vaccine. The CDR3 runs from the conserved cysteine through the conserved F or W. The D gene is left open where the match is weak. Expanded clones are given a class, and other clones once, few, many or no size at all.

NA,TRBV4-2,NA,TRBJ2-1,CASSPGVLRNEQFF,TGTGCCAGCAGCCCCGGGGTCCTCCGCAATGAGCAGTTCTTC
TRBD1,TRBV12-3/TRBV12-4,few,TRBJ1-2,CASSPSGTGSKGYTF,TGTGCCAGCAGTCCGTCGGGGACAGGGTCGAAAGGCTACACCTTC
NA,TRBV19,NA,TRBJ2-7,CASSMWDGSYEQYF,TGTGCCAGTAGTATGTGGGACGGCTCCTACGAGCAGTACTTC
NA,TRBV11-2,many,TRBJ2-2,CASSLDLTLGELFF,TGTGCCAGCAGCTTAGATCTTACACTCGGGGAGCTGTTTTTT
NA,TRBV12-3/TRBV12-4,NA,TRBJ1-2,CASSFSIDLPGEGYGYTF,TGTGCCAGCAGTTTTTCAATAGATTTGCCAGGGGAGGGCTATGGCTACACCTTC
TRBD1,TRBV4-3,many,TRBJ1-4,CASSQRETGENANEKLFF,TGCGCCAGCAGCCAACGGGAGACAGGGGAAAATGCTAATGAAAAACTGTTTTTT
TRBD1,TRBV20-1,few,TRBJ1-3,CSAVPGTGRNTIYF,TGCAGTGCTGTCCCCGGGACAGGACGGAACACCATATATTTT
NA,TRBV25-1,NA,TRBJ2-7,CASSASGRTNF,TGTGCCAGCAGTGCCTCAGGGAGGACAAACTTC
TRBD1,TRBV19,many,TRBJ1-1,CASSAPRGPATEAFF,TGTGCCAGTAGTGCGCCCAGGGGGCCGGCCACTGAAGCTTTCTTT
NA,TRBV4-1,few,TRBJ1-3,CASSQAGDGNTIYF,TGCGCCAGCAGCCAAGCAGGGGACGGAAACACCATATATTTT
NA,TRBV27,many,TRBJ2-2,CASSFDSHNGYTGELFF,TGTGCCAGCAGTTTCGACTCCCATAACGGTTACACCGGGGAGCTGTTTTTT
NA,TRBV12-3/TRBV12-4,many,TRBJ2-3,CASSLMGRADITDTQYF,TGTGCCAGCAGTTTAATGGGCAGGGCCGATATCACAGATACGCAGTATTTT
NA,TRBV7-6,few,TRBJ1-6,CASSLTANNNSPLHF,TGTGCCAGCAGCTTAACTGCTAACAATAATTCACCCCTCCACTTT
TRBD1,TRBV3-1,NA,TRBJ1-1,CASSQEKRWGQGAGIAFF,TGTGCCAGCAGCCAAGAGAAACGGTGGGGACAGGGGGCTGGTATAGCTTTCTTT
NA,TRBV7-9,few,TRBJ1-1,CASSPAGGINTEAFF,TGTGCCAGCAGCCCCGCGGGTGGCATCAACACTGAAGCTTTCTTT
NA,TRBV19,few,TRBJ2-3,CASSLAGAPTDTQYF,TGTGCCAGTAGTTTGGCGGGGGCACCCACAGATACGCAGTATTTT
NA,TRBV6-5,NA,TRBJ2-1,CASSYSYPPGSYNEQFF,TGTGCCAGCAGTTACTCGTACCCTCCGGGGAGCTACAATGAGCAGTTCTTC
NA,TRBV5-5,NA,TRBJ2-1,CASSLGLPSYNEQFF,TGTGCCAGCAGCCTTGGGCTCCCCTCCTACAATGAGCAGTTCTTC